This TCR beta chain was recorded in a study of blood T cell repertoires in COVID-19. With 1 base removed from V and 6 bases from J, the gap between germline ends came to 15 bases. Germline V CDR1 and CDR2: LNHNV, YYDKDF (reference sequence). CDR3 size: 16 residues. The cohort comprised adults aged roughly 18 to 100 years residing in about two dozen US areas. Participant-reported clinical history was the basis for cohort assignment. The method was immunoSEQ multiplex PCR; TCRdb's version includes in-frame clones alone and lacks a portion of them. The repertoire holds approximately 280,000 clones, with about nine tenths as singletons.

The V call is TRBV15, the J call TRBJ1-4; perhaps TRBD1 as D (5 bases). The TCR was taken from a woman aged 18-30 years who had recovered from COVID-19. The sample taken for sequencing was PBMCs or T cells enriched from blood (not recorded which). CDR3 region: CATSRGGAGRDEKLFF. The CDR3 nucleotides are TGTGCCACCAGCAGAGGTGGGGCGGGGCGTGATGAAAAACTGTTTTTT.